This TCR beta chain was recovered during a study of Ad26.COV2.S vaccination and SARS-CoV-2 variants. Study context: Ad26.COV2.S was injected intramuscularly once or twice, 56 days apart. Study-wide results and limits: Once vaccination had occurred, spike-specific CD8+ and CD4+ T cell responses reportedly showed substantial breadth.

As for this clone: The antigen is unknown.

Sequenced by immunoSEQ multiplex PCR; TCRdb stores in-frame clones only, minus some. The table records about 350,000 clones, about 88% of them present only once. Treatment in this sample: approximately 18 received Ad26.COV2.S at low or high dose, single or two shots; about 5 received placebo; per-sample allocation not given. Samples were taken on day 63 after the first vaccine or placebo injection. The sample here was peripheral blood, taken in a trial of Ad26.COV2.S vaccine versus placebo. The TCR was taken from a person between 18 and 59 years old who received the Ad26.COV2.S COVID-19 vaccine or a placebo.

CDR3 nucleotides: TGTGCCAGCAGCCAGCGGGAGTTGGACAATGAGCAGTTCTTC. Its protein is CASSQRELDNEQFF. The V and J genes are TRBV3-1 (or the pseudogene TRBV3-2) and TRBJ2-1; 7 bases line up with TRBD2. With V trimmed by 3 bases and J by 5 bases, 4 bases remained unmatched. The V gene's germline CDR1 is LGHDT and CDR2 YNNKEL (reference sequence). The CDR3 spans 14 residues.